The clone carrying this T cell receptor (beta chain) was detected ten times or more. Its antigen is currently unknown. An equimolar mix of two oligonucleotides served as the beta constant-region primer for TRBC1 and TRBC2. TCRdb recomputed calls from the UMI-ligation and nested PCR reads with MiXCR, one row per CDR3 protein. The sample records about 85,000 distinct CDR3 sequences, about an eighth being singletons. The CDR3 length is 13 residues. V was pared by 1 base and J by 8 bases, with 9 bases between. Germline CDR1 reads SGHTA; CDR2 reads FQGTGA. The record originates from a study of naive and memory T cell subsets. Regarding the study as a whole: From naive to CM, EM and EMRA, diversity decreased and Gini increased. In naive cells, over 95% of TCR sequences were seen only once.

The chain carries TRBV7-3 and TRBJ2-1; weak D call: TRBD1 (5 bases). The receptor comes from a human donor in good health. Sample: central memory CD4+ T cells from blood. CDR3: CASSLSDSYEQFF. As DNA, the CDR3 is TGTGCCAGCAGCTTAAGCGACAGTTATGAGCAGTTCTTC.